These T cell receptor beta chains were read from a single sample in a study of cytomegalovirus exposure and HLA in healthy donors. The assay was immunoSEQ multiplex PCR, and TCRdb's table has in-frame clones only and misses some. Of some 76,000 clones in the sample, approximately 88% were seen once. Sequencing was carried out using PBMCs. These receptors were taken from a woman aged 45-65 years in good health and CMV-seronegative. The CDR3 runs from the conserved cysteine through the conserved F or W. D genes are given only for firm matches. Clone size is shown for a subset of rows, as once, few, many or a class of expanded clone.

v_call,j_call,cdr3_length,clone_size,d_call,cdr3_nt,cdr3_aa
TRBV7-9,TRBJ2-1,15,-,TRBD2,TGTGCCAGCAGCTTATCGGGGGGGGCCTACAATGAGCAGTTCTTC,CASSLSGGAYNEQFF
TRBV19,TRBJ2-4,13,-,-,TGTGCCAGTAGTAGGTCAGCCGGGAACATTCAGTACTTC,CASSRSAGNIQYF
TRBV25-1,TRBJ2-3,14,-,-,TGTGCCAGCAGTATTGGCGGGGAGCATCGTACGCAGTATTTT,CASSIGGEHRTQYF
TRBV28,TRBJ2-5,14,-,TRBD1,TGTGCCAGCAGCCTCCGGGACAGGGCAGAGACCCAGTACTTC,CASSLRDRAETQYF
TRBV5-8,TRBJ2-1,16,few,TRBD2,TGTGCCAGCAGCAATCAAGCGGGAGTTGTATACAATGAGCAGTTCTTC,CASSNQAGVVYNEQFF
TRBV27,TRBJ2-2,17,-,TRBD1,TGTGCCAGCAGTTTTCGGTCCGGACAGGGGGCTGGCGGGGAGCTGTTTTTT,CASSFRSGQGAGGELFF
TRBV28,TRBJ1-4,14,few,TRBD1,TGTGCCAGCAGCGAGACAGGGCCTAATGAAAAACTGTTTTTT,CASSETGPNEKLFF
TRBV5-8,TRBJ2-1,11,-,-,TGTGCCAGCAACTATTACAATGAGCAGTTCTTC,CASNYYNEQFF
TRBV18,TRBJ1-3,15,-,TRBD1,TGTGCCAGCTCACCTTGGGACAGAGGAGGAAACACCATATATTTT,CASSPWDRGGNTIYF
TRBV2,TRBJ2-1,12,-,-,TGTGCCAGCAGTGAAGAGACAAGCAAGCAGTTCTTC,CASSEETSKQFF
TRBV15,TRBJ2-5,16,-,-,TGTGCCACCAGCAGAGCCCAGGGAAAAGGGCAAGAGACCCAGTACTTC,CATSRAQGKGQETQYF
TRBV6-5,TRBJ2-2,14,-,-,TGTGCCAGCAGTTATTTCCAGTACACCGGGGAGCTGTTTTTT,CASSYFQYTGELFF
TRBV7-2,TRBJ2-5,16,-,TRBD1,TGTGCCAGCAGTTTACCCGCCGGGACAGGGGGAGAGACCCAGTACTTC,CASSLPAGTGGETQYF
TRBV7-6,TRBJ1-1,16,few,-,TGTGCCAGCAGCTTAGAGGTGGTTGGGAGTAACACTGAAGCTTTCTTT,CASSLEVVGSNTEAFF
TRBV15,TRBJ2-7,13,once,-,TGTGCCACCAGCAGAGACCCGGGCTACGAGCAGTACTTC,CATSRDPGYEQYF
TRBV7-2,TRBJ1-5,15,-,TRBD1,TGTGCCAGCAGCTCCGGGACAGGGGTCAGTCAGCCCCAGCATTTT,CASSSGTGVSQPQHF
TRBV5-4,TRBJ1-2,15,-,-,TGTGCCAGCAGCTTGAAATTGGGAGATAACTATGGCTACACCTTC,CASSLKLGDNYGYTF
TRBV30,TRBJ1-1,13,-,-,TGTGCCTGGGCTCAGGGATTGAACACTGAAGCTTTCTTT,CAWAQGLNTEAFF
TRBV19,TRBJ2-5,13,-,TRBD2,TGTGCCAGTGGAGGACTAGCTCTGGAGACCCAGTACTTC,CASGGLALETQYF
TRBV7-8,TRBJ2-3,15,-,TRBD2,TGTGCCAGCAGGAGTTCGGGACTAGCACAGGATACGCAGTATTTT,CASRSSGLAQDTQYF
TRBV9,TRBJ2-1,15,-,TRBD2,TGTGCCAGCAGCGTAGATGTGGGGGGGTACAATGAGCAGTTCTTC,CASSVDVGGYNEQFF
TRBV7-8,TRBJ2-1,16,-,TRBD2,TGTGCCAGCAGCTTAGTTGAACTAGCGGGATACAATGAGCAGTTCTTC,CASSLVELAGYNEQFF
TRBV2,TRBJ1-4,15,-,-,TGTGCCAGCAGGATGACTGGGGGCCCCAATGAAAAACTGTTTTTT,CASRMTGGPNEKLFF
TRBV27,TRBJ1-2,16,-,-,TGTGCCAGCAGTTTAGTCATACCGGGGGGCGCCTATGGCTACACCTTC,CASSLVIPGGAYGYTF
TRBV4-1,TRBJ2-1,21,-,TRBD2,TGCGCCAGCAGCCAAGTTCGAATGGTTCTGGCGGGAGGGCTCCCCCACAATGAGCAGTTCTTC,CASSQVRMVLAGGLPHNEQFF
TRBV27,TRBJ1-2,14,-,TRBD1,TGTGCCAGCAGTGGGACAGGGGATCGTTATGGCTACACCTTC,CASSGTGDRYGYTF
TRBV19,TRBJ1-1,13,-,-,TGTGCCAGTAGTCTAACAGGGAACACTGAAGCTTTCTTT,CASSLTGNTEAFF
TRBV5-1,TRBJ1-4,16,-,TRBD1,TGCGCCAGCAGCTCAATCGGACAGGAACGAAGTGAAAAACTGTTTTTT,CASSSIGQERSEKLFF
TRBV2,TRBJ2-4,16,-,TRBD2,TGTGCCAGCAGTGAAGAGCTAGCGGGAGAGCTAAACATTCAGTACTTC,CASSEELAGELNIQYF
TRBV5-4,TRBJ1-1,13,-,-,TGTGCCACCCAAGACAGGAGGAACACTGAAGCTTTCTTT,CATQDRRNTEAFF
TRBV5-1,TRBJ2-1,15,-,-,TGCGCCAGCAGCTACGGGTCTAGCGCTAACAATGAGCAGTTCTTC,CASSYGSSANNEQFF
TRBV11-2,TRBJ2-7,18,-,TRBD2,TGTGCCAGCAGCTTTGAACGGACTAGCGGGAGGGTATTAAACGAGCAGTACTTC,CASSFERTSGRVLNEQYF
TRBV27,TRBJ2-1,14,-,-,TGTGCCAGCACCCTAGGGGGTTCCTACAATGAGCAGTTCTTC,CASTLGGSYNEQFF
TRBV6-5,TRBJ2-1,14,once,TRBD2,TGTGCCAGCAGCTTAAATATAGCGGGAATAGGTTTGTTCTTC,CASSLNIAGIGLFF
TRBV2,TRBJ2-5,17,-,TRBD2,TGTGCCAGCAGTGAAACCTCGCGGGGGGCGAGGAGGGAGACCCAGTACTTC,CASSETSRGARRETQYF
TRBV7-6,TRBJ1-1,15,-,TRBD1,TGTGCTAGCAGCCCCATCGGACAGGGAGGGACTGAAGCTTTCTTT,CASSPIGQGGTEAFF
TRBV7-9,TRBJ2-2,15,-,TRBD1,TGTGCCAGCAGCTTAGAGGGACAGGGTACCGGGGAGCTGTTTTTT,CASSLEGQGTGELFF
TRBV13,TRBJ2-3,19,-,TRBD2,TGTGCCAGCACCCCAACGGGACTAGCGGGAGAAAGGGACGAAGATACGCAGTATTTT,CASTPTGLAGERDEDTQYF
TRBV7-3,TRBJ2-3,14,-,-,TGTGCCAGCAGCTTAAGTAGTCTCACAGATACGCAGTATTTT,CASSLSSLTDTQYF
TRBV27,TRBJ2-7,12,-,-,TGTGCCAGCGGACAGAGCTCCTACGAGCAGTACTTC,CASGQSSYEQYF
TRBV9,TRBJ1-3,13,-,-,TGTGCCAGCAGCCAGGGGATTGGAAACACCATATATTTT,CASSQGIGNTIYF
TRBV2,TRBJ2-7,16,few,TRBD2,TGTGCCAGCAGTGTCCCCGCCCGGGAGGTCCCCTACGAGCAGTACTTC,CASSVPAREVPYEQYF
TRBV30,TRBJ2-3,15,few,TRBD2,TGTGCCTGGAGTATTGAAAGCGGGGGCACGGATACGCAGTATTTT,CAWSIESGGTDTQYF
TRBV7-9,TRBJ2-6,17,-,-,TGTGCCAGCAGCCCGCGTTTCACTGGCTCTGGGGCCAACGTCCTGACTTTC,CASSPRFTGSGANVLTF
TRBV7-2,TRBJ2-7,16,-,-,TGTGCCAGCAGCTTAGCGGGACTGGCGACCTCCTACGAGCAGTACTTC,CASSLAGLATSYEQYF
TRBV27,TRBJ2-7,15,once,TRBD2,TGTGCCAGCAGTTTGAGGGCTAGCGGGAGGGACGAGCAGTACTTC,CASSLRASGRDEQYF
TRBV5-1,TRBJ2-7,15,once,TRBD1,TGCGCCAGCAGCACGGAAGGACAGGCCCCTCCCGAGCAGTACTTC,CASSTEGQAPPEQYF
TRBV4-2,TRBJ1-3,16,-,-,TGTGCCAGCAGCCAAGATTTAGGGGACTCTGGAAACACCATATATTTT,CASSQDLGDSGNTIYF
TRBV4-2,TRBJ2-1,15,-,-,TGTGCCAGCAGCCAAGTCACGGCTCTAGCCAATGAGCAGTTCTTC,CASSQVTALANEQFF
TRBV28,TRBJ2-4,14,-,-,TGTGCCAGCGGTTTTCAGGGTACCAAAAACATTCAGTACTTC,CASGFQGTKNIQYF
TRBV9,TRBJ1-6,15,-,-,TGTGCCAGCAGCGCCTCCCGGTTGGTGGATTCACCCCTCCACTTT,CASSASRLVDSPLHF
TRBV9,TRBJ1-3,15,few,TRBD1,TGTGCCAGCAGCGTTGACAGGGCCACTGGAAACACCATATATTTT,CASSVDRATGNTIYF